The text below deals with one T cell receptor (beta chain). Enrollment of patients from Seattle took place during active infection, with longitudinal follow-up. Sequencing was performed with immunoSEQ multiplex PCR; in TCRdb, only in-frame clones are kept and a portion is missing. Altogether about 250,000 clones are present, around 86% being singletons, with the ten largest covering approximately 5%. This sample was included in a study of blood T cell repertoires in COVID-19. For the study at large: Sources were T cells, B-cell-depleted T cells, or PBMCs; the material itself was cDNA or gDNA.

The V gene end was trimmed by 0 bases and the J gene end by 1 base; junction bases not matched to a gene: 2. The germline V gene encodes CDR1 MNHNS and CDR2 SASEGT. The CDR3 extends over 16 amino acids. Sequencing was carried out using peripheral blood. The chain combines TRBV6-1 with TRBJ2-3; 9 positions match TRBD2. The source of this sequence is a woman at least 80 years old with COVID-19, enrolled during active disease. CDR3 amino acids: CASSEARLAGTDTQYF. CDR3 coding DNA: TGTGCCAGCAGTGAAGCCAGACTAGCGGGCACAGATACGCAGTATTTT.